This T cell receptor beta chain is drawn from a study of T cell repertoires in cytomegalovirus infection. Overall study context: Public TCR beta signatures provided an indication of both CMV infection and a matching HLA type. Broader study findings: HLA-C-restricted CMV clonotypes gave the most frequent clonotype in two of eight donors.

This clonotype was seen at least ten times. Its target is not known. MiXCR, applied by TCRdb to the reads, yields one record per CDR3 protein. The sample has just under 300,000 distinct CDR3 sequences; around 9.6% are singletons. This TCR came from a human donor in good health (CMV status not recorded). Some clones in this sample may be carry-over from other donors' samples. Sequenced material: PBMCs.

CDR3 amino acids: CASTRRQEVREAFF. In DNA, the CDR3 is TGTGCCAGCACCCGGAGACAGGAGGTGCGTGAAGCTTTCTTT. This sequence joins TRBV6-2 or TRBV6-3 and TRBJ1-1, with a weak D call TRBD1 (6 bases). The CDR3 has 14 residues. The V end was cut by 7 bases, the J end by 7 bases, with 19 bases between. CDR1 and CDR2 (germline): MNHEY, SVGEGT.